Listed below are T cell receptor beta chains from one sample, sequenced in a study of shared clonotypes between healthy human individuals. The data were produced by immunoSEQ multiplex PCR, yet TCRdb's version contains in-frame clones alone and is incomplete. In the table there are 750,000 to 1,000,000 clones, 80% to 95% of which are singletons. Input material: naive CD8+ T cells sorted from blood. These receptors were taken from a man aged 25-45 years in good health. The CDR3 runs from the conserved cysteine through the conserved F or W. D genes are given only for firm matches. A row's size may be missing; if present it is once, few, many or a size class.

abundance,d_gene,j_gene,v_gene,CDR3aa,CDR3nt
NA,NA,TRBJ2-7,TRBV21-1,CASSKAVQGKDYEQYF,TGTGCCAGCAGCAAAGCGGTACAGGGGAAAGACTACGAGCAGTACTTC
NA,TRBD2,TRBJ2-5,TRBV7-7,CASSPSGRGQETQYF,TGTGCTAGCAGTCCAAGCGGGAGGGGTCAAGAGACCCAGTACTTC
NA,NA,TRBJ1-2,TRBV30,CACDSSSFYGYTF,TGTGCCTGTGACAGCTCGTCCTTCTATGGCTACACCTTC
NA,TRBD1,TRBJ2-1,TRBV18,CASSPGQGNEQFF,TGTGCCAGCTCACCGGGACAGGGAAATGAGCAGTTCTTC
NA,TRBD1,TRBJ2-1,TRBV2,CASSPTWTGEDINEQFF,TGTGCCAGCAGCCCTACCTGGACAGGGGAGGACATCAATGAGCAGTTCTTC
NA,NA,TRBJ2-1,TRBV6-6,CASSYTLGNPYNEQFF,TGTGCCAGCAGTTACACCCTAGGGAATCCCTACAATGAGCAGTTCTTC
NA,TRBD2,TRBJ2-2,TRBV2,CASSGLADNTGELFF,TGTGCCAGCAGTGGACTAGCGGATAACACCGGGGAGCTGTTTTTT
few,NA,TRBJ2-5,TRBV5-1,CASSLTQETQYF,TGCGCCAGCAGCTTGACCCAAGAGACCCAGTACTTC
NA,NA,TRBJ2-3,TRBV27,CASSSDTGLGTDTQYF,TGTGCCAGCAGTTCGGACACAGGGTTGGGCACAGATACGCAGTATTTT
NA,TRBD2,TRBJ2-1,TRBV7-2,CASKPSGRASNEQFF,TGTGCCAGCAAACCTAGCGGGAGGGCCAGCAATGAGCAGTTCTTC
NA,NA,TRBJ2-3,TRBV4-3,CASSQDRISRRNTDTQYF,TGCGCCAGCAGCCAAGATCGGATTTCGCGGAGGAACACAGATACGCAGTATTTT
NA,TRBD2,TRBJ2-3,TRBV18,CASSPVTAGEDTQYF,TGTGCCAGCTCACCAGTTACAGCGGGAGAGGATACGCAGTATTTT
NA,TRBD2,TRBJ2-7,TRBV11-2,CASSAASGGDEQYF,TGTGCCAGCAGCGCTGCTAGCGGGGGCGACGAGCAGTACTTC
NA,NA,TRBJ2-3,TRBV7-2,CASSLVGGDTDTQYF,TGTGCCAGCAGCTTAGTGGGGGGCGATACAGATACGCAGTATTTT
NA,TRBD1,TRBJ2-7,TRBV14,CASSQADRKYEQYF,TGTGCCAGCAGCCAAGCGGACAGGAAATACGAGCAGTACTTC
NA,NA,TRBJ2-5,TRBV21-1,CASSKPGQGGETQYF,TGTGCCAGCAGCAAACCTGGACAGGGGGGGGAGACCCAGTACTTC
NA,NA,TRBJ2-1,TRBV2,CASLNNEQFF,TGTGCCAGCCTCAACAATGAGCAGTTCTTC
NA,NA,TRBJ2-6,TRBV28,CASSSLKMGANVLTF,TGTGCCAGCAGTTCCCTCAAGATGGGGGCCAACGTCCTGACTTTC
NA,NA,TRBJ1-5,TRBV28,CASSPPPRAVGPQHF,TGTGCCAGCAGTCCCCCGCCAAGGGCGGTGGGGCCCCAGCATTTT
once,NA,TRBJ2-3,TRBV9,CASTSGYRTDTQYF,TGTGCCAGCACGAGCGGATACCGCACAGATACGCAGTATTTT
NA,TRBD1,TRBJ1-5,TRBV10-2,CASSESGQGSNQPQHF,TGCGCCAGCAGTGAGTCGGGACAGGGTAGCAATCAGCCCCAGCATTTT
NA,TRBD2,TRBJ2-1,TRBV7-3,CASSLVPSGSRSEQFF,TGTGCCAGCAGCTTAGTCCCCAGCGGGAGTCGAAGTGAGCAGTTCTTC
NA,NA,TRBJ2-7,TRBV4-1,CASSQDSENLGEQYF,TGCGCCAGCAGCCAAGATAGCGAAAACCTAGGCGAGCAGTACTTC
NA,NA,TRBJ1-2,TRBV10-3,CAISESGGNYGYTF,TGTGCCATCAGTGAGTCGGGGGGAAACTATGGCTACACCTTC